This T cell receptor (beta chain) was recorded in a study of cytomegalovirus exposure and HLA in healthy donors. General study results and limits: A few chains tied to CMV proved CMV antigen-specific in vitro.

Germline V gene lookup returns CDR1 SEHNR and CDR2 FQNEAQ (reference sequence). Between the trimmed V and J ends, which lost 5 bases and 4 bases, there was a span of 5 bases. The CDR3 has 11 amino acids. Of note for this clone: Its antigen is not identified.

Use of 60 Vbeta and 13 Jbeta primers characterized the PCR. Sequenced by immunoSEQ multiplex PCR; TCRdb stores in-frame clones only, minus some. The data show nearly 200,000 clones, around 87% seen once. This TCR derives from a man in his thirties or forties in good health and CMV-seronegative. Sequencing was carried out using PBMCs. The chain recombines TRBV7-9 with TRBJ1-1; the D gene is possibly TRBD1 (5 bases). This CDR3 is CASSRGTEAFF. CDR3 bases: TGTGCCAGCAGCAGGGGCACTGAAGCTTTCTTT.